This entry features one TCR beta chain sequence. Its antigen remains unidentified. Within one base of it there is no much larger clone, and no base qualities were kept. Library preparation was by the immunoSEQ multiplex PCR assay. For most patients, high-throughput TCR-beta CDR3 sequencing of genomic DNA was performed by Adaptive Biotechnologies. The study's processing was this. Adaptive's ImmunoSEQ software was the source of the TCR sequencing data for about 20 patients, while a few other patients were processed with MiXCR and VDJtools. CDR3 nucleotide sequences shared between donor and recipient were removed because their origin could not be assigned. At least 2-fold expansion over unstimulated cells and a minimum CFSE-low frequency of 0.002% (template counts) or 0.001% (read counts) were required for clones to be classified as alloreactive. Clones detected in sequenced pre-transplant spleen, lymph node, or MLR CFSE-low populations of the donor or recipient were defined as mappable. The cumulative frequency of alloreactive clones was calculated as a percentage of all sequences, weighted by copy number. Not all clones reach the TCRdb copy of this immuneACCESS table, which keeps in-frame sequences only. Checked studies attribute under half of the gap to unresolved V genes and leave the rest unexplained. The DNA gave D and trimming, while V, J and clone size come from that table. Here the sample has over 15,000 clones; around nine tenths occur a single time. The ten largest clones take up approximately 1.9% of the sample.

Blood samples were collected up to 4 times in the first month after transplant and then at least monthly when available. This sample was included in a study of graft-versus-host responses after intestinal transplantation (dated by TCRdb to 2020 to 2022). A note on the overall study: Recipients received multivisceral, liver-intestinal, or isolated intestinal transplants. Anti-thymocyte globulin induction was given to all recipients, followed by maintenance tacrolimus and steroids for approximately 3 years. Graft-versus-host and host-versus-graft alloreactive T cell clones were tracked in the graft, circulation and bone marrow after intestinal transplantation using bulk TCR-beta CDR3 sequencing. To identify alloreactive clones, pre-transplant mixed lymphocyte reaction products were sequenced and then compared with unstimulated pre-transplant donor and recipient T cells. The cohort enrolled approximately 24 intestinal transplant recipients, one of whom was a retransplant, and a few patients without pretransplant specimens were excluded. Donor T cell macrochimerism was defined as a peak of at least 4% donor T cells among recipient peripheral blood mononuclear cells. Samples from a few later patients were sequenced in-house on an Illumina MiSeq with MiXCR processing rather than by the commercial service.

V is trimmed back by 7 bases and J by 5 bases, and the junction contains 13 bases that no gene match accounts for. The CDR3 has 15 amino acids, counting the end cysteine and phenylalanine. The kept DNA is CDR3 alone, 45 bases in frame from the first base. CDR1 SNHLY and CDR2 FYNNEI are derived from the germline V gene. The paper's findings and limits, for the study overall: Conclusions were limited by the relatively low number and heterogeneity of intestinal transplant patients. High GvH to HvG T cell clonal ratios were observed in the allografts of patients with donor T cell macrochimerism. GvH clones were detected in recipient bone marrow, and some of these GvH clones were observed earlier in ileal mucosa or blood, consistent with an intestinal mucosal origin. Peak levels of circulating GvH clones were associated with declines in HvG clones early after transplant.

The sequenced sample was PBMCs, obtained approximately 370 days after transplant. The origin of this receptor is a human patient who received an intestinal transplant, so some T cells may come from the graft donor. The chain employs TRBV2 and TRBJ2-5, and TRBD2 matches 7 of the central bases. The CDR3 region has the sequence CASTGAAGVGETQYF. The nucleotide sequence reads as follows: TGTGCCAGCACTGGGGCGGCGGGAGTTGGGGAGACCCAGTACTTC. With the rest looked up from the reference TRBV2 and TRBJ2-5 genes rather than sequenced, the full variable domain is EPEVTQTPSHQVTQMGQEVILRCVPISNHLYFYWYRQILGQKVEFLVSFYNNEISEKSEIFDDQFSVERPDGSNFTLKIRSTKLEDSAMYFCASTGAAGVGETQYFGPGTRLLVL.